This T cell receptor (beta chain) derives from a study of T cells in Graves' hyperthyroidism and ophthalmopathy. The study's findings and limits: A model of 13 V-J features distinguished ophthalmopathy from stable hyperthyroidism.

Deletions cut 3 bases from V and 7 bases from J, with 14 bases between. Germline values: CDR1 LNHDA, CDR2 SQIVND (reference sequence). This CDR3 is built from 14 residues. TCR beta CDR3 regions were amplified from RNA transcripts. In the first-round RT-PCR of the TCR CDR3, the HTBI primer set was used. TCRdb reprocessed the multiplex PCR reads via MiXCR and lists one record per CDR3 protein. The sample carries approximately 530,000 distinct CDR3 sequences, 15% to 20% recorded once. As regards this clonotype: Its matching antigen is unknown.

Clinicians diagnosed patients from clinical symptoms, serum thyroxine and TRAb, thyroid ultrasound and orbital computed tomography. Sequenced: blood. This TCR was recovered from a man aged 35 to 55 with Graves' ophthalmopathy. The genes are TRBV19 and TRBJ2-3; perhaps TRBD2 as D (7 bases). Here the CDR3 DNA reads TGTGCCAGTAGTATGGGGGGGGGCATCTATACGCAGTATTTT. Residues: CASSMGGGIYTQYF.